This T cell receptor (beta chain) comes out of a study of control samples from healthy donors and cancer patients. This table comes from immunoSEQ multiplex PCR, and its TCRdb copy is limited to in-frame clones, with some not included. The sample includes about 130,000 clones, approximately 94% of them seen just once. The CDR3 runs to 13 residues. V was clipped by 1 base and J by 1 base, with 7 bases between them. Germline lookup yields CDR1 GTSNPN and CDR2 SVGIG (reference sequence). The chain employs TRBV30 and TRBJ1-1; D uncertain. The sample consisted of blood. The sequence derives from a man between 25 and 39 years old in good health. CDR3 residues: CAWSEEENTEAFF. The DNA for the CDR3 is TGTGCCTGGAGTGAGGAGGAGAACACTGAAGCTTTCTTT.